At least ten counts were recorded for the clone carrying this TCR beta chain. The antigen is not known. TCRdb ran MiXCR on the 5' RACE reads and lists one entry per CDR3 protein. The table has about 140,000 distinct CDR3 sequences, 14% seen once. This sample is drawn from a study of T-cell memory formation after mild COVID-19. About the study: There were largely donor-specific TCR clusters.

Points from the study as a whole: Contracting CD4+ clones lay largely in CM and EM, with CD8+ ones residing in EMRA. Within pre-infection memory, some responding clones were found, suggesting cross-reactive memory joined. Later expanders leaned CD4+, whereas day 15 to 85 contracting clones were balanced CD4/CD8.

CDR1 and CDR2 (germline): MGHRA, YSYEKL. This CDR3 has 20 residues. Trimming removed 4 bases from V and 0 bases from J; junction bases left unmatched: 17. This chain connects TRBV4-1 to TRBJ2-1; 8 bases line up with TRBD2. The specimen was PBMCs or a T cell subset sorted from them (not recorded which). This receptor was obtained from an adult woman who had mild COVID-19 (a few samples of this study predate the infection). Cell type and time point are not known. The DNA of the CDR3 is TGCGCCAGCAGCCCCCTCGGGAAAGCTAGCGGGCCGAGCTCCTACAATGAGCAGTTCTTC. Translating it yields CASSPLGKASGPSSYNEQFF.